The present T cell receptor (beta chain) was sequenced within a study of blood T cell repertoires in COVID-19. The method was immunoSEQ multiplex PCR; TCRdb's version includes in-frame clones alone and lacks a portion of them. This repertoire shows over 200,000 clones, over 75% found once; its top ten account for approximately 5%. The specimen sequenced was peripheral blood. The sequence derives from a human donor in a cohort sampled during active COVID-19.

CDR3 sequence (DNA): TGTGCCAGTAGTATTGCCGGGGGGCCTAATGAAAAACTGTTTTTT. Protein product: CASSIAGGPNEKLFF. The V call is TRBV19, the J call TRBJ1-4, with D tentatively TRBD1 (6 bases). The CDR3 covers 15 residues. CDR1 and CDR2 from the germline V gene are LNHDA and SQIVND (reference sequence). Trimming removed 3 bases from V and 3 bases from J, with 11 bases in between.